The following is a T cell receptor (beta chain) sequence with its context. The germline CDR1 and CDR2 sequences are MDHEN and SYDVKM. The ends lost 2 bases at V and 6 bases at J; junction bases unmatched: 6. The CDR3 is 17 residues long. The source of the sample is a study of blood T cell repertoires in COVID-19. Study-wide background: COVID-19 samples from acute and convalescent phases originated in the United States, Italy and Spain. Sources were T cells, B-cell-depleted T cells, or PBMCs; the material itself was cDNA or gDNA.

Authors' processing steps: It was from reference gene primer amplification that nucleated cell counts were estimated. The method was immunoSEQ multiplex PCR; TCRdb's version includes in-frame clones alone and lacks a portion of them. The V and J calls and clone size are taken from that table; D and trimming were inferred from the DNA. This table has approximately 82,000 clones, approximately 78% appearing once. Sequenced material: peripheral blood. V is TRBV28 and J is TRBJ2-5; 16 bases are shared with TRBD2. The clonotype was recovered from a human donor in a cohort sampled during active COVID-19. CDR3 in DNA: TGTGCCAGCAGTTTAGGGACTAGCGGGGGGGCCAGGCAGACCCAGTACTTC. Translated: CASSLGTSGGARQTQYF.